This TCR beta chain appears in the sequencing data of a study of regulatory T cells in long-lasting Graves disease. General study points: Persistent Graves' disease cases displayed lower TCR diversity than newly diagnosed ones.

Time point defined: newly diagnosed GD, antithyroid drugs for less than 3 months. The TCR library was made from RNA extracted from PBMCs. One endocrinology department in Xi'an, China, was where patients came from. With EDTA tubes as the receptacles, about 9 milliliters of peripheral blood were drawn. The CDR3 sequence is 15 residues long. The germline V and J ends were trimmed by 10 bases and 2 bases, with 18 bases remaining between them. A remark on this clonotype: The antigen remains undetermined. With a much larger clone just one base away, this may be a read error.

The TCR beta library used iRepertoire HTBI primers with Arm-PCR amplification of CDR3. TCRdb reprocessed the multiplex PCR reads via MiXCR and lists one record per CDR3 protein. The profile shows just over 600,000 distinct CDR3 sequences, 15% to 20% of them singletons. Separately, the same data were catalogued under a study of T cells in Graves' hyperthyroidism and ophthalmopathy. This second study says: Primed by the HTBI set, a first-round RT-PCR was run on the TCR CDR3.

This TCR was recovered from a woman between 25 and 40 years old with Graves disease. The chain employs TRBV12-3 or TRBV12-4 and TRBJ1-5, with D uncertain. The specimen was peripheral blood mononuclear cells (PBMCs), collected at new diagnosis, from a patient treated with antithyroid drugs. In nucleotides, the CDR3 is TGTGCCACTCACGCTGGGCCCGGTGGCAATCAGCCCCAGCATTTT. This translates into CATHAGPGGNQPQHF.